The TCR beta chain under discussion was sequenced for a study of cytomegalovirus exposure and HLA in healthy donors. Whole-study results and caveats: Researchers reported in a later analysis that a missense DCLRE1C variant was tied to TCR beta V- and J-gene trimming.

The PCR had 60 Vbeta and 13 Jbeta primers. Generated by immunoSEQ multiplex PCR, the TCRdb table keeps only in-frame clones and is missing some. Of 85,000 to 90,000 clones listed, about 87% are singletons. Germline V CDR1 and CDR2: MNHEY, SMNVEV (reference sequence). V lost 8 bases to trimming and J lost 6 bases, with 17 bases between them. The CDR3 has 14 amino acids. Of note for this clone: The target antigen is unknown.

J is TRBJ2-1 and V is TRBV27; D perhaps matches TRBD2 (6 bases). The sequencing sample was made of PBMCs. This sequence originates from a man younger than 35 in good health and CMV-seronegative. The CDR3 sequence is CASGLAGFSNEQFF. The CDR3 DNA reads TGTGCCAGCGGCTTGGCGGGATTCAGCAATGAGCAGTTCTTC.